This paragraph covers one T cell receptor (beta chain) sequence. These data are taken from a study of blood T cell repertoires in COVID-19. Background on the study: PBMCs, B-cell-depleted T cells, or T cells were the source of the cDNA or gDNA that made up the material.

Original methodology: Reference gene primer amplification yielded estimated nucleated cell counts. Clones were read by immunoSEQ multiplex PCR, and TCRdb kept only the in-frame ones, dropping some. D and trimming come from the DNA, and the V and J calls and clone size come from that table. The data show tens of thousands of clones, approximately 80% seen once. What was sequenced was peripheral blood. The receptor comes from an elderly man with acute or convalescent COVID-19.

As DNA, the CDR3 is TGTGCCAGCAGCTTAGAGGCTCTAGCGGGAGGGGCTATGGCCTACGAGCAGTACTTC. Translating it yields CASSLEALAGGAMAYEQYF. The chain joins TRBV7-2 to TRBJ2-7, with 12 nucleotides matching TRBD2. Trimming removed 1 base from V and 2 bases from J; junction bases left unmatched: 12. The germline V gene has CDR1 SGHTA and CDR2 FQGNSA. The CDR3 consists of 19 residues.